This T cell receptor (beta chain) was documented in a study of blood T cell repertoires in COVID-19. On the study more broadly: COVID-19 samples, acute and convalescent, were from the United States, Italy and Spain. T cells, B-cell-depleted T cells, or PBMCs supplied cDNA or gDNA.

In the authors' workflow: Nucleated cell counts were estimated from reference gene primer amplification. The assay was immunoSEQ multiplex PCR, and TCRdb's table has in-frame clones only and misses some. Clone size and V and J calls were adopted from that table, with D and trimming inferred from the DNA. The table includes 65,000 to 75,000 clones, 80% to 85% detected once. CDR3 length equals 13 residues. Trimming removed 1 base at V and 4 bases at J, with 8 bases between. Germline-derived CDR1 and CDR2 are SEHNR and FQNEAQ (reference sequence). The TCR originated in a woman at least 80 years old with acute or convalescent COVID-19. This chain joins TRBV7-9 and TRBJ2-7; D uncertain. Sequencing was carried out using peripheral blood. The CDR3 is CASSLGHLYEQYF. DNA for the CDR3: TGTGCCAGCAGCTTAGGGCACCTTTACGAGCAGTACTTC.